Below, 27 T cell receptor beta chains from the same sample are listed, as sequenced in a study of T cells in localized non-small cell lung cancer (dated by TCRdb to about 2020). Library construction relied on the immunoSEQ multiplex PCR assay. TCRdb took over this immuneACCESS table, retaining in-frame rearrangements with V and J assigned. Such tables are incomplete; in checked studies, under half of the missing clones stem from an unresolved V gene, and the remainder is unexplained. The sample has nearly 2,500 clones on record, around a third of them singletons. The top ten constitute 3.5% to 5% of the sample. This sample comprised lymph node tissue, obtained before any cancer treatment. The receptors originated from a male donor at least 60 years old with stage II squamous cell lung carcinoma.

The genes are TRBV11-3 and TRBJ2-2, with a weak D call TRBD1 (5 bases). CDR1 SGHNT and CDR2 YENEEA come from the germline V gene. V was shortened by 2 bases and J by 0 bases, with 10 bases between the two germline ends. The CDR3 is 16 amino acids. The CDR3 coding sequence is TGTGCCAGCAGCTTAAATCAACAGGCGAACACCGGGGAGCTGTTTTTT. It yields the protein CASSLNQQANTGELFF.

The chain recombines TRBV10-2 with TRBJ1-1; the D gene is possibly TRBD1 (5 bases). Per germline, CDR1 WSHSY and CDR2 SAAADI. V dropped 3 bases and J dropped 1 base, with 12 bases sitting between them. This CDR3 has 15 amino acids. Here the CDR3 DNA reads TGCGCCAGCAGTGATAATGCAGGGCGGAACACTGAAGCTTTCTTT. Protein product: CASSDNAGRNTEAFF.

The CDR3 DNA is TGTGCCAGCAGCTTAGTTGCGGGGGGTATAAATCAGCCCCAGCATTTT. Protein product: CASSLVAGGINQPQHF. The chain joins TRBV11-3 to TRBJ1-5; D might be TRBD1 (5 bases). CDR1 and CDR2 from the germline V gene are SGHNT and YENEEA. V was shortened by 1 base and J by 4 bases, with 14 bases between the two germline ends. This CDR3 region has 16 residues.

The chain carries TRBV6-8 and TRBJ1-2, with a tentative D call TRBD1 (5 bases). Germline CDR1 reads MNHGY; CDR2 reads SAAAGT. V dropped 5 bases and J dropped 6 bases, with 10 bases sitting between them. This CDR3 has 12 amino acids. The CDR3 coding sequence is TGTGCCAGCAGTCTGGGACTTCATGGCTACACCTTC. Protein: CASSLGLHGYTF.

This clone appeared a single time. The chain is built from TRBV18 and TRBJ2-5; 9 bases agree with TRBD1. V lost 3 bases and J lost 3; bases outside the gene matches: 8. Germline CDR1 reads KGHSH; CDR2 reads LQKENI. This CDR3 has 16 amino acids. The CDR3 DNA reads TGTGCCAGCTCACCCTACGGGACAGGGTCTGAAGAGACCCAGTACTTC. Translation: CASSPYGTGSEETQYF.

The chain joins TRBV18 to TRBJ1-1; 7 bases line up with TRBD1. CDR3 length: 16 residues. V shed 3 bases and J 0 bases; nucleotides not matched to a gene: 7. Germline CDR1 KGHSH, CDR2 LQKENI. The DNA for the CDR3 is TGTGCCAGCTCACCCCGGACAGGCCCGTTGAACACTGAAGCTTTCTTT. It yields the protein CASSPRTGPLNTEAFF.

The chain couples TRBV11-3 to TRBJ2-7; TRBD2 is a possible D gene (5 bases). The germline gives CDR1 SGHNT, CDR2 YENEEA. The CDR3 contains 14 residues. Trimming took 0 bases from V and 7 from J, leaving 13 bases between them. The CDR3: CASSLDRGSREQYF. The CDR3 DNA follows: TGTGCCAGCAGCTTAGATCGGGGATCGAGGGAGCAGTACTTC.

The chain is built from TRBV14 and TRBJ2-5; D is perhaps TRBD2 (5 bases). CDR3 length equals 13 residues. With 2 bases removed from V and 5 bases from J, the gap between germline ends came to 9 bases. CDR1 and CDR2 (germline): SGHDN, FVKESK. The CDR3 DNA is TGTGCCAGCAGCCAAAACCCGGGGGAGACCCAGTACTTC. This sequence encodes CASSQNPGETQYF.

The V gene is TRBV29-1, the J gene TRBJ1-1, with 9 positions matching TRBD1. The germline V gene has CDR1 SQVTM and CDR2 ANQGSEA. The trim removed 7 bases at V and 3 bases at J, leaving 6 bases unmatched. The CDR3 runs 13 residues. This CDR3 is CSARTGEYTEAFF. DNA for the CDR3: TGCAGCGCCCGGACAGGGGAATACACTGAAGCTTTCTTT.

The genes are TRBV6-9 and TRBJ2-2, with TRBD1 matching 9 bases. This CDR3 has 16 amino acids. CDR1 and CDR2 (germline): MNHGY, SVAAGI. V shed 5 bases and J 2 bases; nucleotides not matched to a gene: 6. CDR3 DNA sequence: TGTGCCAGCAGTCCCCCGGGACAGGGTAACACCGGGGAGCTGTTTTTT. It is translated as CASSPPGQGNTGELFF.

This clone was counted between two and nine times. The chain recombines TRBV11-3 with TRBJ1-1; tentatively, D is TRBD1 (6 bases). CDR1 is SGHNT and CDR2 is YENEEA in the germline V gene. This CDR3 has 18 residues. The V end lost 1 base, the J end lost 3 bases, and 21 bases lay between the germline ends. The CDR3 DNA reads as TGTGCCAGCAGCTTAGGGCGGCAGGGGTACGCCGGGGACACTGAAGCTTTCTTT. Protein sequence: CASSLGRQGYAGDTEAFF.

This clone occurred a few times. CDR3 coding DNA: TGTGCCAGCAGTGTTCCGGGACAGGGTAATCAGCCCCAGCATTTT. This sequence encodes CASSVPGQGNQPQHF. This chain links TRBV6-8 with TRBJ1-5, with TRBD1 matching 9 bases. The CDR3 length is 15 residues. V dropped 5 bases and J dropped 4; count of bases not matched to a gene: 6. CDR1 is MNHGY and CDR2 is SAAAGT in the germline V gene.

The V and J genes are TRBV11-3 and TRBJ1-2; 8 nucleotides agree with TRBD1. This CDR3 spans 14 amino acids. V was pared by 5 bases and J by 5 bases, with 7 bases of the junction left unmatched. The germline gives CDR1 SGHNT, CDR2 YENEEA. In DNA form, the CDR3 reads TGTGCCAGCAGCCTCTCGACAGGGGTTTATGGCTACACCTTC. As protein: CASSLSTGVYGYTF.

This sequence joins TRBV19 and TRBJ2-1; TRBD2 aligns across 15 bases. Germline CDR1 and CDR2: LNHDA and SQIVND (reference sequence). CDR3 length: 18 residues. J was trimmed by 7 bases and V by 1 base; bases with no gene match: 8. CDR3 loop: CASSIVSPGTSGRNEQFF. CDR3 sequence (DNA): TGTGCCAGTAGTATAGTCTCTCCCGGGACTAGCGGGAGGAATGAGCAGTTCTTC.

The rearrangement links TRBV5-1 to TRBJ1-2, with 9 bases that match TRBD1. The CDR3 length is 14 residues. Germline CDR1 reads SGHRS; CDR2 reads YFSETQ. V lost 5 bases and J lost 7; bases outside the gene matches: 9. The CDR3 DNA reads TGCGCCAGCAGTCTAACAGGGGGCTCTGGTGGCTACACCTTC. Encoded protein: CASSLTGGSGGYTF.

In this sample, this clone turned up a few times. This chain connects TRBV6-8 to TRBJ1-6; TRBD1 matches 7 bases. Trimming cost V 0 bases and J 8 bases; bases outside gene matches: 4. Germline V CDR1 and CDR2: MNHGY, SAAAGT. The CDR3 is 15 amino acids. The CDR3 protein is CASSYSWGTDSPLHF. The CDR3 coding sequence is TGTGCCAGCAGTTACTCTTGGGGGACAGATTCACCCCTCCACTTT.

This clone has more than one count but fewer than ten. V and J are TRBV6-8 and TRBJ2-7; possibly TRBD2 for D (5 bases). The CDR3 covers 14 residues. The germline V gene encodes CDR1 MNHGY and CDR2 SAAAGT. V was trimmed by 8 bases and J by 3 bases, leaving 17 bases between them. As DNA, the CDR3 is TGTGCCAGCGGTCTGTACGGAGGAGGCTACGAGCAGTACTTC. Translated, it gives CASGLYGGGYEQYF.

In this sample, this clone turned up a few times. This chain uses TRBV6-8 with TRBJ1-2; no reliable D call. The germline gives CDR1 MNHGY, CDR2 SAAAGT. The V and J ends lost 5 bases and 3 bases respectively, with 10 bases between them. The CDR3 totals 13 residues. The CDR3: CASSAAGDYGYTF. Here the CDR3 DNA reads TGTGCCAGCAGTGCGGCCGGGGACTATGGCTACACCTTC.

The genes are TRBV15 and TRBJ2-1; maybe TRBD2 (5 bases). Trimming cost V 0 bases and J 6 bases, with 9 bases left between them. Germline CDR1 and CDR2: LNHNV and YYDKDF (reference sequence). The CDR3 spans 14 residues. The DNA of the CDR3 is TGTGCCACCAGCAGAGATATTGCGGGCAATGAGCAGTTCTTC. Translating gives CATSRDIAGNEQFF.

The table lists this clone with a few counts. The V and J genes are TRBV9 and TRBJ2-5; D assignment may be TRBD1 or TRBD2 (5 bases each). The CDR3 runs 12 residues. Trimming stripped 7 bases from V and 0 bases from J, with 7 bases between. Germline V gene data show CDR1 as SGDLS and CDR2 as YYNGEE. Written as DNA, the CDR3 is TGTGCCAGCTGGGGGTACCAAGAGACCCAGTACTTC. Translating it yields CASWGYQETQYF.

The V gene is TRBV30, the J gene TRBJ1-2, with D possibly TRBD1 on 6 matching bases. Germline V gene sequence: CDR1 GTSNPN, CDR2 SVGIG (reference sequence). With 0 bases removed from V and 1 base from J, the gap between germline ends came to 18 bases. The CDR3 has 17 residues. The CDR3 coding sequence is TGTGCCTGGAGTGTGGGGGGCGCGGACCGGTTTAACTATGGCTACACCTTC. This gives the protein CAWSVGGADRFNYGYTF.

Only a few counts were recorded for this clone. This sequence joins TRBV19 and TRBJ2-7; D is possibly TRBD1 (6 bases). With 3 bases removed from V and 5 bases from J, the gap between germline ends came to 11 bases. CDR1 and CDR2 from the germline V gene are LNHDA and SQIVND (reference sequence). The CDR3 runs 13 residues. Written as DNA, the CDR3 is TGTGCCAGTAGTATTGGCAGGGGTGACGAGCAGTACTTC. It codes for CASSIGRGDEQYF.

This clone was counted only a few times. This chain joins TRBV10-2 and TRBJ2-7, with 14 positions matching TRBD2. Germline lookup yields CDR1 WSHSY and CDR2 SAAADI. V shed 4 bases, J shed 3 bases, and the junction held 5 bases outside the gene matches. The CDR3 spans 16 residues. CDR3 bases: TGCGCCAGCAGTGGGACTAGCGGGGGGCTTTTCTACGAGCAGTACTTC. It codes for CASSGTSGGLFYEQYF.

The V gene is TRBV23-1, the J gene TRBJ2-3; TRBD2 matches at 7 bases. TRBV23-1 qualifies as an ORF whose function is uncertain. Trimming took 0 bases from V and 5 from J; bases not matched to a gene: 8. The CDR3 consists of 16 residues. The CDR3 region has the DNA TGCGCCAGCAGTCAATCGATGCGGGAGTTAAAAGATACGCAGTATTTT. Residues: CASSQSMRELKDTQYF.

This clone was observed a handful of times. The V gene is TRBV6-8, the J gene TRBJ1-1; perhaps TRBD1 as D (5 bases). The CDR3 contains 15 residues. CDR1 is MNHGY, CDR2 SAAAGT, per germline. V lost 7 bases and J lost 3, with 18 bases in between. In nucleotides, the CDR3 is TGTGCCAGCACTATAATGCCCGGGGCTGACACTGAAGCTTTCTTT. Translated: CASTIMPGADTEAFF.

The chain has TRBV9 and TRBJ2-1, with 7 positions matching TRBD2. Germline CDR1 SGDLS, CDR2 YYNGEE. The CDR3 totals 17 residues. V gave up 5 bases and J gave up 4 bases; unmatched junction bases: 15. CDR3 nucleotide sequence: TGTGCCAGCAGTCGGGGGAGCGGGAACATCTATTACAATGAGCAGTTCTTC. The encoded protein is CASSRGSGNIYYNEQFF.

This clone was seen more than once but under ten times. J is TRBJ2-5 and V is TRBV10-3; D perhaps matches TRBD1 (6 bases). This CDR3 is 12 amino acids long. Germline loops: CDR1 ENHRY, CDR2 SYGVKD. Trimming pared 3 bases from V and 4 bases from J, leaving 6 bases between. In nucleotides, the CDR3 is TGTGCCATCAGTGACAGGGGAGAGACCCAGTACTTC. Translated: CAISDRGETQYF.